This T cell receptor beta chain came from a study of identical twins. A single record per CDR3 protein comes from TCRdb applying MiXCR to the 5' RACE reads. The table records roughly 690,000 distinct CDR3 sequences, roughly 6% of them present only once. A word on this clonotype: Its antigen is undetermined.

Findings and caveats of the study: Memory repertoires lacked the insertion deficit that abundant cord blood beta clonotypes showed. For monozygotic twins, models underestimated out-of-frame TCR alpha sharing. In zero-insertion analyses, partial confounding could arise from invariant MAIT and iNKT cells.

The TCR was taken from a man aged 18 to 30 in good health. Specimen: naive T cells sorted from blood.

CDR3 nucleotides: TGTGCCAGCAGCCAAGCCCTGACGGGACCCTATGGCTACACCTTC. This codes for CASSQALTGPYGYTF. The chain is built from TRBV3-1 and TRBJ1-2; possibly TRBD1 for D (5 bases). The CDR3 loop spans 15 amino acids. CDR1 and CDR2 (germline): LGHDT, YNNKEL (reference sequence). The V end lost 1 base, the J end lost 4 bases, and 13 bases lay between the germline ends.